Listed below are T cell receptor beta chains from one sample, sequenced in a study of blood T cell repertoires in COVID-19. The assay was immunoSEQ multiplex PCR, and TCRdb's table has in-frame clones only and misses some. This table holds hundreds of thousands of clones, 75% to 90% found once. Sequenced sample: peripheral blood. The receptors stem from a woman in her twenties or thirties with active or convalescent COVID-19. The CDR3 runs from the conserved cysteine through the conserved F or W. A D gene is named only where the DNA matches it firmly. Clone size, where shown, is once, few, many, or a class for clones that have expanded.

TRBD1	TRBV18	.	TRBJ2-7	TGTGCCAGCTCACCGAAACAGGGGGTAAACGAGCAGTACTTC	CASSPKQGVNEQYF
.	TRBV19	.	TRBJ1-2	TGTGCCAGTAAGGCAGGGGTATATGGCTACACCTTC	CASKAGVYGYTF
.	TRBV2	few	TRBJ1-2	TGTGCCAGCAGTGAAGCAAACAGGGTTTCTAGCTATGGCTACACCTTC	CASSEANRVSSYGYTF
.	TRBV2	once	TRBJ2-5	TGTGCCAGCAGTGTAGAGGGTCCCTCAGAGACCCAGTACTTC	CASSVEGPSETQYF
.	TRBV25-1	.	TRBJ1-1	TGTGCCAGCAGTGAATGGGGGCCCCTGAACACTGAAGCTTTCTTT	CASSEWGPLNTEAFF
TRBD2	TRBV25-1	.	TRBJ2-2	TGTGCCAGCAGTGAATACGCGGGGGCGAACACCGGGGAGCTGTTTTTT	CASSEYAGANTGELFF
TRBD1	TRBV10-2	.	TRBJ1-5	TGCGCCAGCAGTGAGTCGACAGGGCGACTTAATCAGCCCCAGCATTTT	CASSESTGRLNQPQHF
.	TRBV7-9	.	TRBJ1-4	TGTGCCAGCAGCTTAGATGGCCAGGGGAATGAAAAACTGTTTTTT	CASSLDGQGNEKLFF
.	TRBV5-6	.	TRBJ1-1	TGTGCCAGCAGCCCCGCGGGGTCTGAAGCTTTCTTT	CASSPAGSEAFF
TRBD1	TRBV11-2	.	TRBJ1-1	TGTGCCAGCAGGGCAAACAGGGACAGGACTTTCTTT	CASRANRDRTFF